Below, one T cell receptor (beta chain) is given with its context. Its cognate antigen is unknown. The same CDR3 is also encoded by other DNA sequences in this sample. Stated time point: cycle 4 day 1 (C4D1), after 6 weeks of nivolumab. Each of the patients experienced relapse following autologous stem cell transplantation, and their brentuximab vedotin exposure differed. The length of the CDR3 is 11 residues. Germline CDR1 and CDR2: MNHEY and SMNVEV (reference sequence). Trimming left V 8 bases short and J 3 bases short, with 7 bases between. This entry belongs to a study of PD-1 blockade in classical Hodgkin lymphoma. Whole-study context: Nivolumab was administered to patients intravenously at 3 mg/kg every 2 weeks.

Profiling relied on immunoSEQ multiplex PCR, and the TCRdb table lists in-frame clones only, not all of them. Found here are 20,000 to 25,000 clones, 60% to 80% of them singletons; the top ten hold roughly 6.6%. Study results and limitations: Only CD4+ TCR diversity, not CD8+, had risen significantly by C4D1. The authors excluded patients who started nivolumab under 1 year after ASCT. Causes of the repertoire differences remain undefined, possibly disease activity or prior therapy.

This sequence joins TRBV27 and TRBJ2-5, with D uncertain. The material sequenced was peripheral blood mononuclear cells (PBMCs), taken before the fourth cycle of nivolumab. The TCR was taken from a human donor with classical Hodgkin lymphoma. The chain's CDR3 is CASGLKETQYF. DNA of the CDR3: TGTGCCAGCGGGCTGAAAGAGACCCAGTACTTC.